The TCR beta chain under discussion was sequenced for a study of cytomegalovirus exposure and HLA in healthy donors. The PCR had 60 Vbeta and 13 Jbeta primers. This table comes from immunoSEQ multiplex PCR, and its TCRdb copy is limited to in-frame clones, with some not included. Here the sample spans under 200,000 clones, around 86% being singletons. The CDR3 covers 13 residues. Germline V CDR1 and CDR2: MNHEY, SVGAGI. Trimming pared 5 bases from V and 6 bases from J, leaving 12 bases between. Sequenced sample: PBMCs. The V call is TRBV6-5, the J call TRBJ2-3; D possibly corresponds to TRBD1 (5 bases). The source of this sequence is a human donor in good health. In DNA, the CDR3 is TGTGCCAGCAGTAAGGGGTATGGGGATACGCAGTATTTT. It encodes CASSKGYGDTQYF.